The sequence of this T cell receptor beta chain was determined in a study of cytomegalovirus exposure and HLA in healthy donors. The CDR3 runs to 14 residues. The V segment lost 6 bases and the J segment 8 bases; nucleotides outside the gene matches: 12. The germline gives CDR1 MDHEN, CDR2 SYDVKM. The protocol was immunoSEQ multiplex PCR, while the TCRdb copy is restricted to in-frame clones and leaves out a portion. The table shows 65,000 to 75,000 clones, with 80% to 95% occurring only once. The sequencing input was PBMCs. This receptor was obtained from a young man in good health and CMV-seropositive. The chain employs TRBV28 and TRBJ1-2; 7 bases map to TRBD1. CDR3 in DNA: TGTGCCAGCAGCCGGGCAGGGGGGTTTCGGGGCTACACCTTC. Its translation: CASSRAGGFRGYTF.